The clone carrying this T cell receptor beta chain appeared many times. The sample is drawn from a study of regulatory T cells in long-lasting Graves disease. The authors built TCR beta libraries using iRepertoire HTBI primers and Arm-PCR of CDR3 regions. Each CDR3 protein is one row after TCRdb ran MiXCR on the multiplex PCR reads. This table has some 340,000 distinct CDR3 sequences, roughly 23% appearing once. This CDR3 spans 12 amino acids. The ends were cut back, 4 bases at V and 4 bases at J, with 7 bases in the middle. Time point: persistent/refractory GD, antithyroid drugs over 5 years with positive TRAb. Construction of the TCR library relied on RNA isolated from PBMCs.

This receptor was identified in a woman aged 40 to 49 with Graves disease. The sequences come from peripheral blood mononuclear cells (PBMCs), collected when the disease was refractory, from a patient treated with antithyroid drugs. V is TRBV12-3 or TRBV12-4 and J is TRBJ1-1; no firm D call. The DNA for the CDR3 is TGTGCCAGCAGTTCGCATGGCACTGAAGCTTTCTTT. Translating gives CASSSHGTEAFF.